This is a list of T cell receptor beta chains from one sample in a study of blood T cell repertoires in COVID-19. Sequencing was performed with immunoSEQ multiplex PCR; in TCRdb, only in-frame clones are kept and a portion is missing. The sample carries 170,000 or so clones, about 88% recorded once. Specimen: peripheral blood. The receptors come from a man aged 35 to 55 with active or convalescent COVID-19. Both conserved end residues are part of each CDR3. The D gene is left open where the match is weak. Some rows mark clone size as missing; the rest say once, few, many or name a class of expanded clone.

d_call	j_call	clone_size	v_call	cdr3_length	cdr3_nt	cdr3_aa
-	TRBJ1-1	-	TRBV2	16	TGTGCCAGCTGGGCCGGGGGATGGGATCGGAACACTGAAGCTTTCTTT	CASWAGGWDRNTEAFF
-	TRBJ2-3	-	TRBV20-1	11	TGCAGTGCGGCAGAAACGGATACGCAGTATTTT	CSAAETDTQYF
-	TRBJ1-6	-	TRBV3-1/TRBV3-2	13	TGTGCCAGCAGACAAATACAGAATTCACCCCTCCACTTT	CASRQIQNSPLHF
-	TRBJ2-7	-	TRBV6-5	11	TGTGCCAGCAGGGAGGTCTACGAGCAGTACTTC	CASREVYEQYF
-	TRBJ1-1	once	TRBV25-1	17	TGTGCCAGCAGTGAAGGTGGTAGGGTTTTAGGGGACACTGAAGCTTTCTTT	CASSEGGRVLGDTEAFF
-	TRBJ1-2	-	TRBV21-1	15	TGTGCCAGCAGCAAAGAGGAGCAGCCTTCATATGGCTACACCTTC	CASSKEEQPSYGYTF
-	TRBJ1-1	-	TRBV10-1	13	TGCGCCAGCAGTGAAGGAGGAGGGAGTGAAGCTTTCTTT	CASSEGGGSEAFF
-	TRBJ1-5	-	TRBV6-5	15	TGTGCCAGCAGACCCCTGCTGGGGGGTGGACAGCCCCAGCATTTT	CASRPLLGGGQPQHF
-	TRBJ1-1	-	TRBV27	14	TGTGCCAGCAGTACCGGGGGTATGAACACTGAAGCTTTCTTT	CASSTGGMNTEAFF
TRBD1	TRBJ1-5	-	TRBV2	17	TGTGCCAGCAGTCGGGACAGTTCGACCCTTAGCAATCAGCCCCAGCATTTT	CASSRDSSTLSNQPQHF
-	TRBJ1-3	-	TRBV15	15	TGTGCCACCAGCAGAGATCGAGGGACTGGAAACACCATATATTTT	CATSRDRGTGNTIYF
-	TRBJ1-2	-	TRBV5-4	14	TGTGCCAGCAGCCCCCAATGGACTCCGAGGGGCTACACCTTC	CASSPQWTPRGYTF